This TCR beta chain comes out of a study of T cell responses to AZD1222 COVID-19 vaccine. Points from the study as a whole: CD4 TCRs covered the whole spike, strongest at regions 160-218 and 743-854.

With respect to this clone: Its antigen remains unknown.

The method was immunoSEQ multiplex PCR; TCRdb's version includes in-frame clones alone and lacks a portion of them. The table has about 180,000 clones, approximately 94% seen once; the top ten hold approximately 1.5%. The germline V gene encodes CDR1 MNHEY and CDR2 SMNVEV (reference sequence). The CDR3 length is 13 residues. Trimming shortened V by 5 bases and J by 4 bases, and 8 bases separated the two germline ends. The chain uses TRBV27 and TRBJ1-4; D is unclear. The clonotype was recovered from an adult who received the AZD1222 COVID-19 vaccine. Sequenced material: peripheral blood, taken 28 days after the second AZD1222 dose. The CDR3 protein is CASSRWGNEKLFF. The CDR3 coding sequence is TGTGCCAGCAGTCGGTGGGGTAATGAAAAACTGTTTTTT.